This T cell receptor beta chain was found in a study of T cell repertoires in cytomegalovirus infection. On the study more broadly: CMV epitopes used comprised recently identified HLA-C-restricted ones and well-studied HLA-B-restricted ones. A matching HLA type, together with CMV infection, was signaled by public TCR beta signatures.

Study conclusions and caveats: The ex vivo response showed dominance by HLA-C-restricted CMV-specific TCR beta clonotypes. Accumulated public TCR beta family frequency recognized individuals carrying CMV together with the relevant HLA.

Using its own MiXCR run on the reads, TCRdb lists one record per CDR3 protein. The table records 450,000 to 650,000 distinct CDR3 sequences, 40% of them present only once. The ends were cut back, 0 bases at V and 2 bases at J, with 9 bases in the middle. The CDR3 extends over 15 amino acids. Per germline, CDR1 SGHVS and CDR2 FQNEAQ. Concerning this clonotype itself: The antigen is unknown.

Sequencing was performed on cultured PBMCs, taken from culture after CMV antigen stimulation. This TCR was recovered from a human donor in good health (CMV status not recorded). Some clones in this sample may be carry-over from other donors' samples. V and J are TRBV7-8 and TRBJ2-3; D unresolved. CDR3 DNA: TGTGCCAGCAGCTTAGCCCCAAGTACCACAGATACGCAGTATTTT. Its protein product is CASSLAPSTTDTQYF. The variable domain in full, completed from reference TRBV7-8 and TRBJ2-3, reads GAGVSQSPRYKVAKRGQDVALRCDPISGHVSLFWYQQALGQGPEFLTYFQNEAQLDKSGLPSDRFFAERPEGSVSTLKIQRTQQEDSAVYLCASSLAPSTTDTQYFGPGTRLTVL.